This TCR beta chain came from a study of T cell changes during pregnancy in multiple sclerosis. The germline V and J ends were trimmed by 1 base and 4 bases, with 13 bases remaining between them. This CDR3 contains 15 residues. Germline V gene sequence: CDR1 SEHNR, CDR2 FQNEAQ (reference sequence). Here immunoSEQ multiplex PCR was the method, and the copy in TCRdb shows in-frame clones only, minus some. The repertoire consists of approximately 34,000 clones, with about 92% occurring once and the leading ten covering around 0.42%. Sample: CD4+ T cells from peripheral blood mononuclear cells, taken in the second trimester of pregnancy. The receptor was derived from a female donor with multiple sclerosis, enrolled in a pregnancy study. The chain carries TRBV7-9 and TRBJ2-5, with TRBD2 as a possible D gene (6 bases). As DNA, the CDR3 is TGTGCCAGCAGCTTAGGTGGAGGGATGGTAGAGACCCAGTACTTC. Amino acids: CASSLGGGMVETQYF.